This T cell receptor beta chain was captured in a study of beta chain features in type 1 diabetes. The study, taken as a whole, reports: Short templates might get an advantage during PCR, and this would be equal in patients and controls. TCRB CDR3s from Type 1 diabetes patients were moderately but significantly shorter in all four CD4+ subsets.

On this clone: Its cognate antigen is unknown.

TCRB transcripts that were expressed got sequenced, as all of the isolated RNA had been reverse transcribed. TCRdb's table, derived via immunoSEQ multiplex PCR, lists solely in-frame clones and lacks some. The profile shows around 310,000 clones, roughly 14% of them singletons. This CDR3 is built from 14 residues. V lost 3 bases to trimming and J lost 0 bases, with 6 bases between them. From germline, CDR1 is SGHTA and CDR2 FQGNSA. CD45RO/CCR7/CD25/CD127/CD95/CD27 separated CD4+ naive, central memory, regulatory and stem cell-like memory cells by sorting. The gene calls are TRBV7-2 and TRBJ2-1, with D unresolved. The sample comprised naive CD4+ T cells from blood. This TCR was recovered from a woman between 18 and 29 years old with type 1 diabetes. The CDR3 loop reads CASSFDFSYNEQFF. CDR3 bases: TGTGCCAGCAGCTTCGACTTCTCCTACAATGAGCAGTTCTTC. Supplemented by reference TRBV7-2 and TRBJ2-1, the full variable domain reads GAGVSQSPSNKVTEKGKDVELRCDPISGHTALYWYRQSLGQGLEFLIYFQGNSAPDKSGLPSDRFSAERTGGSVSTLTIQRTQQEDSAVYLCASSFDFSYNEQFFGPGTRLTVL.